The T cell receptor (beta chain) described here comes from a study of regulatory T cells in long-lasting Graves disease. Study observations and caveats: Persistent cases of Graves' showed reduced TCR diversity relative to newly diagnosed patients.

Specified time point: newly diagnosed GD, antithyroid drugs for less than 3 months. The TCR library was prepared using RNA isolated from PBMCs. By American Thyroid Association guidelines, Graves' disease was diagnosed in the cohort. HTBI primers from iRepertoire and Arm-PCR of CDR3 regions yielded the TCR beta libraries. MiXCR, applied by TCRdb to the multiplex PCR reads, yields one record per CDR3 protein. The table shows some 220,000 distinct CDR3 sequences, with approximately 18% occurring only once. This clonotype was seen at least ten times. Its target is not known. V was shortened by 2 bases and J by 0 bases, with 7 bases between the two germline ends. Germline V gene lookup returns CDR1 SGHVS and CDR2 FQNEAQ. This CDR3 has 14 amino acids. This sample also appeared in a second study, on T cells in Graves' hyperthyroidism and ophthalmopathy. That paper notes: HTBI primers were employed in a first-round RT-PCR of the TCR CDR3.

This TCR derives from a woman aged 30 to 39 with Graves disease. This chain links TRBV7-8 with TRBJ1-1; D ambiguous. Sequenced here: peripheral blood mononuclear cells (PBMCs), sampled at new diagnosis, from a patient treated with antithyroid drugs. The CDR3, as DNA: TGTGCCAGCAGCTTAAGAGTCCTGAACACTGAAGCTTTCTTT. It translates to CASSLRVLNTEAFF.